The sequence of this TCR beta chain was determined in a study of shared clonotypes between healthy human individuals. Study-level findings and limits: In a few donors, approximately 5% of naive CD4 clonotypes appeared in common. Generation probability values for non-shared clonotypes were lower than those for clonotypes shared by all four donors.

Notes on this clone: Its target is unknown.

The repertoire was sequenced with immunoSEQ multiplex PCR; TCRdb's copy has only in-frame clones and lacks some. The profile covers 2,500,000 or so clones, with 85% to 95% appearing a single time and 0.3% to 0.4% taken by the ten largest. Researchers partitioned CD4+ cells into CD45RA+ naive and CD45RA-negative memory subsets. Germline V gives CDR1 SGHTA, CDR2 FQGNSA. This CDR3 contains 16 residues. With V trimmed by 5 bases and J by 4 bases, 9 bases remained unmatched. The receptor was isolated from a young man in good health. Some clones in this sample may be carry-over from other donors' samples. The chain uses TRBV7-2 and TRBJ1-3; 9 bases fit TRBD1. Specimen: naive CD4+ T cells from PBMCs. As for subset: CD45RA+ positively selected. CDR3 coding DNA: TGTGCCAGCAGCCGGACAGGGGATCACTCCGGAAACACCATATATTTT. It encodes CASSRTGDHSGNTIYF.